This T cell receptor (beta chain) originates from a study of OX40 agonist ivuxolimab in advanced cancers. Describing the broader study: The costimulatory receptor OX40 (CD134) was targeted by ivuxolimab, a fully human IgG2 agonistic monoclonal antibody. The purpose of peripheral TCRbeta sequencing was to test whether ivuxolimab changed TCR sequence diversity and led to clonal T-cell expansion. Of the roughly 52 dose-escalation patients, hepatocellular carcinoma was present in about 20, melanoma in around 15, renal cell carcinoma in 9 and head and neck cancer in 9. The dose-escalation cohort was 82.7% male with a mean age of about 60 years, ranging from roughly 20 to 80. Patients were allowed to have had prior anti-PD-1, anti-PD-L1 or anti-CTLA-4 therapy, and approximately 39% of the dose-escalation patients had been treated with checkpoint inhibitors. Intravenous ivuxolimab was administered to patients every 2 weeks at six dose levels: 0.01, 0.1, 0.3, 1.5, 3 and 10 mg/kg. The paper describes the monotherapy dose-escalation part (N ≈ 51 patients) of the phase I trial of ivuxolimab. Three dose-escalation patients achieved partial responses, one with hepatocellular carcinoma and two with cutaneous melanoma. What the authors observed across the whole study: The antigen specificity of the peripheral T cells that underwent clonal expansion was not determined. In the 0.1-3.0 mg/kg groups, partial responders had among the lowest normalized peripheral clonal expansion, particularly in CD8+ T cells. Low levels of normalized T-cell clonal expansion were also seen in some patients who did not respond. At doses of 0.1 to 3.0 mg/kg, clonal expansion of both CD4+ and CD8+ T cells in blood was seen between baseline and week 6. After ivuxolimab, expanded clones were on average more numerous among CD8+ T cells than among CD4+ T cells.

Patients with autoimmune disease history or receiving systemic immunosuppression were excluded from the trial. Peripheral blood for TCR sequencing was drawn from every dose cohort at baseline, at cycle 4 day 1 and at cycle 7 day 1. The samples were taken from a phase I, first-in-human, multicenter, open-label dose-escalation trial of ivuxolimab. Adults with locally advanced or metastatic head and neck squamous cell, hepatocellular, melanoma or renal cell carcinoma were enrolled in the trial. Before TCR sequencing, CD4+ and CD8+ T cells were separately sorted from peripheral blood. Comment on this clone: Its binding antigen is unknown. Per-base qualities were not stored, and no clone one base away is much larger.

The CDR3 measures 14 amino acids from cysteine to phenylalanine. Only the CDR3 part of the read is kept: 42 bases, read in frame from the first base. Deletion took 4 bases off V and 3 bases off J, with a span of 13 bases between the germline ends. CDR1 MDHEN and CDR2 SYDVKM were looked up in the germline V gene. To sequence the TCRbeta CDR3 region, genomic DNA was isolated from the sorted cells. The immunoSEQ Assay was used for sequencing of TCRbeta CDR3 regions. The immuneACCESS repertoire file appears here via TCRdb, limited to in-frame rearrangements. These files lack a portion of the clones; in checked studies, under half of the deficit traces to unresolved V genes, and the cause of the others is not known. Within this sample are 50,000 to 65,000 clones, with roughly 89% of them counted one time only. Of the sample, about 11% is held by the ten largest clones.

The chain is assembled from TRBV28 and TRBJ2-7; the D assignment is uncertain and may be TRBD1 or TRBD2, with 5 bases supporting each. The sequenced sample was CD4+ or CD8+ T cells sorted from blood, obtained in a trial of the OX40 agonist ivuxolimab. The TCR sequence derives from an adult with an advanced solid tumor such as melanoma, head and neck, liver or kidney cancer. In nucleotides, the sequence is TGTGCCAGCAGTTACTCGGGACGGCTCTACGAGCAGTACTTC. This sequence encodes CASSYSGRLYEQYF.